The text below deals with one T cell receptor (beta chain). This sample was included in a study of blood T cell repertoires in COVID-19. As for the study in general: PBMCs, B-cell-depleted T cells, or T cells were the source of the cDNA or gDNA that made up the material.

TCRdb keeps only in-frame clones here, not all; method: immunoSEQ multiplex PCR. Of 250,000 to 300,000 clones detected, approximately 87% appear once; the ten largest clones hold approximately 12%. The clonotype originates from a woman aged 25 to 39 with COVID-19, enrolled during active disease. Material: peripheral blood.

As DNA, the CDR3 is TGTGCCAGTAGTATAGAGGGTGCGGGGCCCCAGCATTTT. It is translated as CASSIEGAGPQHF. The chain has TRBV19 and TRBJ1-5; no definite D call. The CDR3 length is 13 residues. Looked up from germline, CDR1 is LNHDA and CDR2 is SQIVND (reference sequence). Trimming took 0 bases from V and 9 from J, leaving 9 bases between them.